This T cell receptor beta chain was identified during a study of blood T cell repertoires in COVID-19. Study information: Sites in the United States, Italy and Spain provided acute and convalescent COVID-19 samples. PBMCs, B-cell-depleted T cells, or T cells were the source of the cDNA or gDNA that made up the material.

Under the authors' procedure: Reference gene primer amplification gave estimated nucleated cell counts. The method was immunoSEQ multiplex PCR; TCRdb's version includes in-frame clones alone and lacks a portion of them. V and J calls and clone size come straight from that table; D and trimming were deduced from the DNA. The repertoire includes 250,000 to 350,000 clones, about 81% of them detected once, and more than 1.4% sits in the top ten. Enrolled during active infection, Seattle patients were then followed longitudinally. The V gene end was trimmed by 2 bases and the J gene end by 4 bases; junction bases not matched to a gene: 7. The CDR3 is 15 residues long. Germline CDR1 and CDR2: MNHEY and SMNVEV (reference sequence).

Material: peripheral blood. The source of this sequence is a human donor with COVID-19, enrolled during active disease. The donor label of this sample is uncertain. This rearrangement joins TRBV27 to TRBJ2-5; TRBD1 agrees at 7 bases. The DNA for the CDR3 is TGTGCCAGCAGTTTAGAAGGGACAGAGGGAGAGACCCAGTACTTC. Amino acids: CASSLEGTEGETQYF.